This T cell receptor (beta chain) emerged from a study of T cell repertoires in cytomegalovirus infection. Overall study: CMV infection and matching HLA type were both indicated by public TCR beta signatures.

Study-wide results and caveats: Accumulated public TCR beta family frequency recognized individuals carrying CMV together with the relevant HLA. Dominating the ex vivo response were TCR beta clonotypes that were CMV-specific and HLA-C-restricted.

The germline V gene encodes CDR1 LNHDA and CDR2 SQIVND (reference sequence). The length of the CDR3 is 16 residues. V lost 1 base and J lost 6, with 16 bases in between. As for this clonotype: The antigen is unknown.

In TCRdb, the reads were re-called with MiXCR into one record per CDR3 protein. This sample has approximately 730,000 distinct CDR3 sequences, with around 31% found just once. V gene TRBV19 combines with J gene TRBJ2-4, with D perhaps given as TRBD1 or TRBD2 (7 bases each). The sample was cultured PBMCs, taken from culture after CMV antigen stimulation. This receptor was taken from a human donor in good health (CMV status not recorded). Some clones in this sample may be carry-over from other donors' samples. The CDR3 region has the DNA TGTGCCAGTAGTATAGGGGGGGGGACAGCTACAAACATTCAGTACTTC. Amino acids: CASSIGGGTATNIQYF.